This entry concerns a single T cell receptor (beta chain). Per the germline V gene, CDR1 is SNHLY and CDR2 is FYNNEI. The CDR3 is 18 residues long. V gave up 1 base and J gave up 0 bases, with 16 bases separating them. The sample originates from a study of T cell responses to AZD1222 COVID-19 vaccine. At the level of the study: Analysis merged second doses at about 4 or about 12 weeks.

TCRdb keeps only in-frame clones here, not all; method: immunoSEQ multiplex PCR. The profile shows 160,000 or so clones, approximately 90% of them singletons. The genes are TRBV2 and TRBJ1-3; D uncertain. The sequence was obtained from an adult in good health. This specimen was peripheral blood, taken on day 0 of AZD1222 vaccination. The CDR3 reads CASSEGQAPMSSGNTIYF. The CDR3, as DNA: TGTGCCAGCAGTGAAGGTCAGGCACCGATGAGCTCTGGAAACACCATATATTTT.